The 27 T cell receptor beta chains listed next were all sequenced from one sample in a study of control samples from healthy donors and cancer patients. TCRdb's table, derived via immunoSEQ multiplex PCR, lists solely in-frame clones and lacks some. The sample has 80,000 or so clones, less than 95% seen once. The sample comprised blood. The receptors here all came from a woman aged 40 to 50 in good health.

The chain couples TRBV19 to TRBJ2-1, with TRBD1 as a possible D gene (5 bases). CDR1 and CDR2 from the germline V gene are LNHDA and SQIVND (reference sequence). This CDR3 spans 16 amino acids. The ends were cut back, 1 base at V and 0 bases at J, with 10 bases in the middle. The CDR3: CASSIARESSYNEQFF. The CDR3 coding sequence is TGTGCCAGTAGTATAGCCAGGGAAAGCTCCTACAATGAGCAGTTCTTC.

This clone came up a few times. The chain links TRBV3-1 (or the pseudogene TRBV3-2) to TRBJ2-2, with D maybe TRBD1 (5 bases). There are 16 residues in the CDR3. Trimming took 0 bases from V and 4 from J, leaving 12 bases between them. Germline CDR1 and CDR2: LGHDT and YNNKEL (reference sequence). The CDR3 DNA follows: TGTGCCAGCAGCCAAGATCAAGAAGGGGTCACCGGGGAGCTGTTTTTT. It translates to CASSQDQEGVTGELFF.

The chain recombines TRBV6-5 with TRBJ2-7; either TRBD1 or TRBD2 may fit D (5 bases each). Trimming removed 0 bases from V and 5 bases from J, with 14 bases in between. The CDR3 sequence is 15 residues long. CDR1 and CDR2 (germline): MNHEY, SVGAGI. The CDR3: CASSYSNAGDHEQYF. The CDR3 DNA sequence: TGTGCCAGCAGTTACTCGAACGCCGGGGACCACGAGCAGTACTTC.

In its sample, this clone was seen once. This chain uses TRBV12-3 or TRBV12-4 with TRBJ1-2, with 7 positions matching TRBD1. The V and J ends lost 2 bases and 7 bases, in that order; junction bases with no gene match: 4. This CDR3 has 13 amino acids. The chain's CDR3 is CASSLSRDSGYTF. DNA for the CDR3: TGTGCCAGCAGTTTAAGCAGGGACAGTGGCTACACCTTC.

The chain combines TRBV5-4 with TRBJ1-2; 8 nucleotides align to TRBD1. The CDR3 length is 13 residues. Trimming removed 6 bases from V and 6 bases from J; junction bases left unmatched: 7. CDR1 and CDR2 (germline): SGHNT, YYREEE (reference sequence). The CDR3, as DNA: TGTGCCAGCACAAGGACAGGGTGGAATGGCTACACCTTC. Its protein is CASTRTGWNGYTF.

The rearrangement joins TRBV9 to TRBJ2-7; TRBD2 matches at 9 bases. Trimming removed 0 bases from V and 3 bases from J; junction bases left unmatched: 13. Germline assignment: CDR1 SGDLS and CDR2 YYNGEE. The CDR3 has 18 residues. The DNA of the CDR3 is TGTGCCAGCAGCGTAGGCACTTATAGCGGGGGCTACTACTACGAGCAGTACTTC. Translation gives CASSVGTYSGGYYYEQYF.

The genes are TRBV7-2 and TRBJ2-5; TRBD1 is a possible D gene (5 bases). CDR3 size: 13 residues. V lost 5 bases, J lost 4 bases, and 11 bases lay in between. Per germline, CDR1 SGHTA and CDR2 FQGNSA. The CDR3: CASSARVLETQYF. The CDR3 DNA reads TGTGCCAGCAGCGCCAGGGTTTTAGAGACCCAGTACTTC.

The CDR3 here is CASSLVLSGTQYF. CDR3 nucleotide sequence: TGCGCCAGCAGCTTGGTGCTCAGTGGGACCCAGTACTTC. The chain joins TRBV5-1 to TRBJ2-5, with D unresolved. CDR3 size: 13 residues. Per germline, CDR1 SGHRS and CDR2 YFSETQ. V gave up 0 bases and J gave up 7 bases, with 10 bases separating them. Full variable domain (rest looked up from reference TRBV5-1 and TRBJ2-5): KAGVTQTPRYLIKTRGQQVTLSCSPISGHRSVSWYQQTPGQGLQFLFEYFSETQRNKGNFPGRFSGRQFSNSRSEMNVSTLELGDSALYLCASSLVLSGTQYFGPGTRLLVL.

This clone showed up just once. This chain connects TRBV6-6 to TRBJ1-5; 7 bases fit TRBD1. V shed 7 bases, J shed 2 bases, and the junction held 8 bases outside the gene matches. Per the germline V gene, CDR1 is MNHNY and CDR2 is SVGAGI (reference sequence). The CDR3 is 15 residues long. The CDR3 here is CASNQGDAGNQPQHF. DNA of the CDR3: TGTGCCAGCAATCAGGGGGACGCTGGCAATCAGCCCCAGCATTTT.

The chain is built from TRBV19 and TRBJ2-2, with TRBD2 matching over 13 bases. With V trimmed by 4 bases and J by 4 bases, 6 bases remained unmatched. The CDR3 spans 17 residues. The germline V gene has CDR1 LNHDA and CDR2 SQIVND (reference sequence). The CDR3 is CASSTGLAGVVTGELFF. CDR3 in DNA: TGTGCCAGTAGTACCGGACTAGCGGGAGTAGTCACCGGGGAGCTGTTTTTT.

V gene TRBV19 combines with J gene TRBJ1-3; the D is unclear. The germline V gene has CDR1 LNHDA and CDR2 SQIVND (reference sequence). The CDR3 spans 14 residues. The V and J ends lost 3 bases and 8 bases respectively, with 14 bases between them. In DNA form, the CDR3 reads TGTGCCAGTAGTATGTCGGGCCTCGGGGACACCATATATTTT. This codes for CASSMSGLGDTIYF.

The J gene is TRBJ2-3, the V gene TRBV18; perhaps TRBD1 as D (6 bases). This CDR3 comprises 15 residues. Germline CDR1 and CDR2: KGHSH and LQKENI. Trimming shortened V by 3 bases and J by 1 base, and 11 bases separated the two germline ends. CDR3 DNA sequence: TGTGCCAGCTCACCCCCGGACAGCGGCACAGATACGCAGTATTTT. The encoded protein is CASSPPDSGTDTQYF.

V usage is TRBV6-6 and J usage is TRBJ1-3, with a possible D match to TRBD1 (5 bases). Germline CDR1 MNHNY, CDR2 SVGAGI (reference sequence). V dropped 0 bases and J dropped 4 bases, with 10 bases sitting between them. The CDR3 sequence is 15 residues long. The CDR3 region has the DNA TGTGCCAGCAGTTACTCAGGAGGGGTCGGAAACACCATATATTTT. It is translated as CASSYSGGVGNTIYF.

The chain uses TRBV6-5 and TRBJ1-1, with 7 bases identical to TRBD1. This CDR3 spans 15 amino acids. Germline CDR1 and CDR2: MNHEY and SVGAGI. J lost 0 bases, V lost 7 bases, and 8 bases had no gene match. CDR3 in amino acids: CASTLGQGVNTEAFF. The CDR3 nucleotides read TGTGCCAGCACCCTAGGGCAGGGGGTGAACACTGAAGCTTTCTTT.

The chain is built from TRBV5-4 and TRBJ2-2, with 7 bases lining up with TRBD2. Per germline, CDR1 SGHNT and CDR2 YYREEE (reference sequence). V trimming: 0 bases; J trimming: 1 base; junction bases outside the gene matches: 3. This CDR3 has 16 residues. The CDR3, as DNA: TGTGCCAGCAGCTTGGGGCGGGAGAGGAACACCGGGGAGCTGTTTTTT. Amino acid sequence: CASSLGRERNTGELFF.

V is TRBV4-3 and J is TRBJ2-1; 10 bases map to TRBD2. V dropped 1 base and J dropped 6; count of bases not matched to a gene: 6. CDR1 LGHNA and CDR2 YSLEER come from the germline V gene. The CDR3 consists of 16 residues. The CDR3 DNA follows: TGCGCCAGCAGCCAAGCCCCTAGCGGGGGTGGCAATGAGCAGTTCTTC. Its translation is CASSQAPSGGGNEQFF.

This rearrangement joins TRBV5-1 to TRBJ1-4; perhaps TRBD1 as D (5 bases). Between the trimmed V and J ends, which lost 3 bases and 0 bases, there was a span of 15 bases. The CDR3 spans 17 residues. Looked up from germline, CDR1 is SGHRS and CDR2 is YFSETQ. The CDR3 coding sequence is TGCGCCAGCAGCTCAAACCCGACAGTTGCAACTAATGAAAAACTGTTTTTT. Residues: CASSSNPTVATNEKLFF. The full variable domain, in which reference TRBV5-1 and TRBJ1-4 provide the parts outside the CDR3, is KAGVTQTPRYLIKTRGQQVTLSCSPISGHRSVSWYQQTPGQGLQFLFEYFSETQRNKGNFPGRFSGRQFSNSRSEMNVSTLELGDSALYLCASSSNPTVATNEKLFFGSGTQLSVL.

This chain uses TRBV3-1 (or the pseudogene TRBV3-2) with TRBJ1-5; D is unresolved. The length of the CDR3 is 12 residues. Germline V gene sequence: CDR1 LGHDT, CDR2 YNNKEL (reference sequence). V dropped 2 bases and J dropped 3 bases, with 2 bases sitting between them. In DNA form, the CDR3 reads TGTGCCAGCAGCCAATCCAATCAGCCCCAGCATTTT. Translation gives CASSQSNQPQHF.

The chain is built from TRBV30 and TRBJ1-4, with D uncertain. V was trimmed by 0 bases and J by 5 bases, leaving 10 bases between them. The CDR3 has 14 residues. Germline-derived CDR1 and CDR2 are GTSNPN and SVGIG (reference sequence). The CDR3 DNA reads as TGTGCCTGGAGTGTACCAGGAGGAAATGAAAAACTGTTTTTT. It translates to CAWSVPGGNEKLFF.

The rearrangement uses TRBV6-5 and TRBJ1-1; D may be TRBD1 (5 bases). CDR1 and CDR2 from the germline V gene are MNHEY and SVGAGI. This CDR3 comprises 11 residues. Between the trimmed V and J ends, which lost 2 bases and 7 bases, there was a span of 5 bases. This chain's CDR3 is CASSYQGEAFF. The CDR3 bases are TGTGCCAGCAGTTACCAGGGTGAAGCTTTCTTT.

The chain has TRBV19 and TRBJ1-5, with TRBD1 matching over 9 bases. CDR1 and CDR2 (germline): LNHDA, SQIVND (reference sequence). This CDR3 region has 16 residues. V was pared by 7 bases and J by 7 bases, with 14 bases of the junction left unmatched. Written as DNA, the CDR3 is TGTGCCAGTAACCCCTTAACAGGGGGCGGGAGACAGCCCCAGCATTTT. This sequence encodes CASNPLTGGGRQPQHF.

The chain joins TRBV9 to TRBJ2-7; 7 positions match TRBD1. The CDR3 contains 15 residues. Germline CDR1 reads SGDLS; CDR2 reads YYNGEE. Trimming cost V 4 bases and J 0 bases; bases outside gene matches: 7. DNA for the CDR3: TGTGCCAGCAGCCCCGGACAGGCCCCCTCCTACGAGCAGTACTTC. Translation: CASSPGQAPSYEQYF.

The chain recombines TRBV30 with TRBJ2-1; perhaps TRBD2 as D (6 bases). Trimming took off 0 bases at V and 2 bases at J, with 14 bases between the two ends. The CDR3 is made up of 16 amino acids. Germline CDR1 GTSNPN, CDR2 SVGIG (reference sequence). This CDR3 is CAWSVVDGSPYNEQFF. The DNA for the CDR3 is TGTGCCTGGAGTGTGGTGGACGGGAGCCCCTACAATGAGCAGTTCTTC.

The DNA for the CDR3 is TGTGCTAGTGGTTTTGTGGGGTTGAATGAGCAGTTCTTC. Translated: CASGFVGLNEQFF. The chain carries TRBV12-5 and TRBJ2-1, with D unresolved. Germline loops: CDR1 LGHNT, CDR2 FRNRAP. This CDR3 is 13 amino acids long. V gave up 3 bases and J gave up 7 bases, with 10 bases separating them.

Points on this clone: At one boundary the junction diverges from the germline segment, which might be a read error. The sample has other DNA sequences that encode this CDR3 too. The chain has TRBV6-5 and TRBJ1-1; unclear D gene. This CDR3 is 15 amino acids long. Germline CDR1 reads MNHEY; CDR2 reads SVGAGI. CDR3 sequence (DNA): TGCGCCAGCAGTTACGCTGCGGGGTTGGGAACTGAAGCTTTCTTT. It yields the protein CASSYAAGLGTEAFF.

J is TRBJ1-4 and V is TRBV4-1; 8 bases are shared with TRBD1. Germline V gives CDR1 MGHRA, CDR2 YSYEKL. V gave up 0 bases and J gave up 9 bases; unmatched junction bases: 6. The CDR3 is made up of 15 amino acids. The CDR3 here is CASSQDHRQGKKLFF. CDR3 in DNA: TGCGCCAGCAGCCAAGATCATCGACAGGGGAAAAAACTGTTTTTT.

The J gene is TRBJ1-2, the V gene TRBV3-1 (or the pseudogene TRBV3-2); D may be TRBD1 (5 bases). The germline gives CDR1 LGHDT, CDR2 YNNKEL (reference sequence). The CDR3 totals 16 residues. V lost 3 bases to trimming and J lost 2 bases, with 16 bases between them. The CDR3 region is CASSHQTTVFNYGYTF. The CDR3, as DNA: TGTGCCAGCAGCCACCAAACGACAGTCTTCAACTATGGCTACACCTTC.